This T cell receptor beta chain comes out of a study of T cells in Graves' hyperthyroidism and ophthalmopathy. General observations from the study: Stable hyperthyroidism and ophthalmopathy were separated using 13 V-J signatures. With a median lead of about six months before onset, the model predicted ophthalmopathy.

V lost 6 bases, J lost 6 bases, and 7 bases stayed unmatched. This CDR3 comprises 15 residues. This clonotype has ten or more counts. Its specificity is not known. TCR beta CDR3 region amplification was performed from RNA transcripts. The HTBI set primed first-round TCR CDR3 RT-PCR. Each CDR3 protein gets one entry after TCRdb re-called the multiplex PCR reads with MiXCR. The data contain 250,000 to 300,000 distinct CDR3 sequences, about 18% of them singletons. Sequencing was carried out using blood. The chain links TRBV12-3 or TRBV12-4 to TRBJ2-7; 14 nucleotides line up with TRBD2. The source is a woman in her sixties with Graves' ophthalmopathy. In nucleotides, the CDR3 is TGTGCCAGCAGGCCGGGACTAGCGGGAGCTGGCGAGCAGTACTTC. Protein product: CASRPGLAGAGEQYF.